This T cell receptor (beta chain) comes out of a study of cytomegalovirus exposure and HLA in healthy donors. As for the study in general: The 130 or so validation repertoires, a later analysis reported, used the same platform as the approximately 700 first-cohort repertoires.

About this clone: The antigen is not known.

V lost 1 base and J lost 4, with 8 bases in between. CDR3 length: 14 amino acids. Germline V gene data show CDR1 as LGHNA and CDR2 as YSLEER. Method: immunoSEQ multiplex PCR; TCRdb's copy keeps in-frame clones and lacks some. Of some 70,000 clones detected, just under 85% appear once; the ten largest clones hold around 3%. Study findings and constraints: The tendency of first-cohort TCR clusters to co-occur in the 100 to 150 validation repertoires was identified by a subsequent analysis. A few CMV-associated chains proved CMV antigen-specific in vitro. Rarity held for most TCR sequences, but there were some public TCRs that occurred in many donors.

The V and J genes are TRBV4-3 and TRBJ2-1; D perhaps matches TRBD2 (5 bases). Sequencing was carried out using PBMCs. This receptor was identified in a man aged 25-45 years in good health and CMV-seronegative. CDR3 sequence (DNA): TGCGCCAGCAGCCAAGCGGGAAGGTACAATGAGCAGTTCTTC. Translating gives CASSQAGRYNEQFF.